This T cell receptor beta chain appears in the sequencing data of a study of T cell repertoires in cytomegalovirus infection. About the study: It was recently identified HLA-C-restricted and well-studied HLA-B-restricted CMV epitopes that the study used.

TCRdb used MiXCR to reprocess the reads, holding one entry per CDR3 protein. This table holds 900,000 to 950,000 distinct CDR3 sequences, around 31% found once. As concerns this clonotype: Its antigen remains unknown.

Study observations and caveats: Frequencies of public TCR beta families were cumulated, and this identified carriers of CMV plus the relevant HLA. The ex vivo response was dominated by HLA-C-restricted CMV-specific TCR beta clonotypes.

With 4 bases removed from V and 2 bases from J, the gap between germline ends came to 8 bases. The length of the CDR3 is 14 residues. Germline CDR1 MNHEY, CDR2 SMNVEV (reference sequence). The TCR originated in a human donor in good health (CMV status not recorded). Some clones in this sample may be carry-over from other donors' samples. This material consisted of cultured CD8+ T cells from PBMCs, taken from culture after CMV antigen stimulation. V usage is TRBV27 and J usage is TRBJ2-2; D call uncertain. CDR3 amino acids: CASSSSFNTGELFF. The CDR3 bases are TGTGCCAGCAGTTCAAGTTTTAACACCGGGGAGCTGTTTTTT.